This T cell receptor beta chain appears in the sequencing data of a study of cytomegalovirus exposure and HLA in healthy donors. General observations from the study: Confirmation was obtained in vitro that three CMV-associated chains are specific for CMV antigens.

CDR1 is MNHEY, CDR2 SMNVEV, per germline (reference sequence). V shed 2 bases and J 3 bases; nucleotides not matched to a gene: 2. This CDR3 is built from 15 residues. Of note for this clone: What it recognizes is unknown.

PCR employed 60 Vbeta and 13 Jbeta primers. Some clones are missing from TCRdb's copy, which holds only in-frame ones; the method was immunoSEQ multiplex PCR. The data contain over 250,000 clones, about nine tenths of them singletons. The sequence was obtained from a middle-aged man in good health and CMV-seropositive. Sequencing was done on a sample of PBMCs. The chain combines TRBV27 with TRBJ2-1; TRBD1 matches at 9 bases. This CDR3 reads CASSLEGQGYNEQFF. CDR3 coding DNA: TGTGCCAGCAGTTTAGAGGGACAGGGCTACAATGAGCAGTTCTTC.